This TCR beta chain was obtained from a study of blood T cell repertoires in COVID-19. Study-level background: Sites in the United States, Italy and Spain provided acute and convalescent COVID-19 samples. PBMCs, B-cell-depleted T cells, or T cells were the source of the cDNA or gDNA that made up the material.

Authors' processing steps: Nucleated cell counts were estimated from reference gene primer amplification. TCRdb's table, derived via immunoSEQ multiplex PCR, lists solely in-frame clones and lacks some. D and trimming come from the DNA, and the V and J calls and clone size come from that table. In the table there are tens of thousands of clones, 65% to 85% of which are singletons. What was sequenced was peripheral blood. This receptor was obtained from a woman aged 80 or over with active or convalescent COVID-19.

In DNA, the CDR3 is TGTGCCAGCAGCAAGGGACGGAGGGGGCTTTGCACAGATACGCAGTATTTT. It codes for CASSKGRRGLCTDTQYF. V is TRBV21-1 and J is TRBJ2-3; the listed D gene, TRBD1, was not tested against the DNA. TRBV21-1 is shown as a pseudogene. This CDR3 is built from 17 residues.